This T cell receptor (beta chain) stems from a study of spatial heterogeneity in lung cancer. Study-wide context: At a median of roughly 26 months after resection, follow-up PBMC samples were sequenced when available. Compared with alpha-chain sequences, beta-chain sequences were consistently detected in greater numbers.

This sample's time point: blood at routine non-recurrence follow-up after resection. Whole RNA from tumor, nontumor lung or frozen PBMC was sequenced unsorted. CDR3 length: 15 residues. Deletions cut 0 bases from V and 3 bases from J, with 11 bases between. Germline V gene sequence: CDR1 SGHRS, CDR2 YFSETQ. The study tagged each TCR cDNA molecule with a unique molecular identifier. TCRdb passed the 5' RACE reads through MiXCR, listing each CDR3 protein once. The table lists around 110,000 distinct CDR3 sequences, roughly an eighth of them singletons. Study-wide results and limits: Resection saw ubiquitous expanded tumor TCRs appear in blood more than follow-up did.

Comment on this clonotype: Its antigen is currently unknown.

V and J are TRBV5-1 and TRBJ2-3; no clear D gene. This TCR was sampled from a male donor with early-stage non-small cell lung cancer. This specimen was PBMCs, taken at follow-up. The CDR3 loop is CASSLASPLTDTQYF. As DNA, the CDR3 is TGCGCCAGCAGCTTGGCAAGCCCTCTTACAGATACGCAGTATTTT.